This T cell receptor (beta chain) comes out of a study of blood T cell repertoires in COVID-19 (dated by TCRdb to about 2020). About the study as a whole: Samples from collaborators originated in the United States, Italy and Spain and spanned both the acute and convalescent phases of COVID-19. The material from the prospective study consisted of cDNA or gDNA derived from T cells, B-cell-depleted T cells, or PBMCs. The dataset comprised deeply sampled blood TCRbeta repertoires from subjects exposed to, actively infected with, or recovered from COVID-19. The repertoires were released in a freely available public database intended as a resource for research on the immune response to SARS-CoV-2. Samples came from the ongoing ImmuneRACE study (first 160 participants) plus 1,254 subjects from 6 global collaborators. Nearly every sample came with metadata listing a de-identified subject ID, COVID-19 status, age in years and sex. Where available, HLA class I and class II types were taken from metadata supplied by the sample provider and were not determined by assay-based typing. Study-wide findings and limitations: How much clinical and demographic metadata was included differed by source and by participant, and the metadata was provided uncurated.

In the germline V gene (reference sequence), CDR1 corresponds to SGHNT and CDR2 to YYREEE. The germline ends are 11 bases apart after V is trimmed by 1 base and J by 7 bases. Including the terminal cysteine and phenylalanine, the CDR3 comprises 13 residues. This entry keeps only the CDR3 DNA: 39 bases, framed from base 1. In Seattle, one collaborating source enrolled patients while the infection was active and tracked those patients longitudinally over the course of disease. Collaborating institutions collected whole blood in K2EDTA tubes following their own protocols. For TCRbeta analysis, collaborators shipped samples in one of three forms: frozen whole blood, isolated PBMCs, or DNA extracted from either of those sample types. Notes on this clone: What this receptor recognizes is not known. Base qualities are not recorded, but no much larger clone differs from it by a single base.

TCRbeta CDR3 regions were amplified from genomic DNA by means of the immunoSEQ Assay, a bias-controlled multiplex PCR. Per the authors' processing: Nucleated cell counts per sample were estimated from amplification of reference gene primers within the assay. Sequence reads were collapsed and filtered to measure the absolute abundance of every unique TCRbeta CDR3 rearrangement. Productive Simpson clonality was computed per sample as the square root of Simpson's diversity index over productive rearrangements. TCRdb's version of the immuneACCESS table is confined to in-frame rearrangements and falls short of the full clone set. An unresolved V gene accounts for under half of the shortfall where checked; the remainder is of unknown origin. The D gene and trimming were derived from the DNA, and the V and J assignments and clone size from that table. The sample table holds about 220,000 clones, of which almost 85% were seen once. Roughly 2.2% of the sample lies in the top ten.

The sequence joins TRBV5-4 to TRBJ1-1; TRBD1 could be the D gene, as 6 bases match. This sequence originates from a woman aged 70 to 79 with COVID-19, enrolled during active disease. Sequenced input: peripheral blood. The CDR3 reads CASSLTGIGEAFF. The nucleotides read TGTGCCAGCAGCTTGACAGGGATCGGTGAAGCTTTCTTT.